This T cell receptor beta chain was identified in a study of cytomegalovirus exposure and HLA in healthy donors. General study findings and limits: Despite most TCR sequences being rare, some public TCRs occurred in many donors. Altogether, 170 or so TCR beta chains were recorded as cytomegalovirus-associated.

Comments on this clone: The antigen is unknown.

Some clones are missing from TCRdb's copy, which holds only in-frame ones; the method was immunoSEQ multiplex PCR. The sample carries fewer than 200,000 clones, roughly 90% recorded once. CDR1 SGHRS and CDR2 YFSETQ come from the germline V gene. The V and J ends lost 7 bases and 6 bases, in that order; junction bases with no gene match: 7. The CDR3 sequence is 13 residues long. Sequenced sample: PBMCs. The genes are TRBV5-1 and TRBJ2-3; 8 nucleotides agree with TRBD2. This receptor was identified in a man younger than 35 in good health and CMV-seropositive. CDR3 in amino acids: CASLTSEGDTQYF. In DNA form, the CDR3 reads TGCGCCAGCCTGACTAGCGAGGGTGATACGCAGTATTTT. The full variable domain, its missing parts supplied by reference TRBV5-1 and TRBJ2-3, is KAGVTQTPRYLIKTRGQQVTLSCSPISGHRSVSWYQQTPGQGLQFLFEYFSETQRNKGNFPGRFSGRQFSNSRSEMNVSTLELGDSALYLCASLTSEGDTQYFGPGTRLTVL.